The 21 T cell receptor beta chains presented below share a single source sample, sequenced in a study of cytomegalovirus exposure and HLA in healthy donors. Primers included in the PCR were 60 Vbeta and 13 Jbeta primers. Assay used: immunoSEQ multiplex PCR; TCRdb lists only in-frame clones, some missing. The sample lists 75,000 to 95,000 clones; 55% to 75% were seen once. The source material was PBMCs. The receptor source for this set is a man aged 50-59 years in good health and CMV-seronegative.

The table lists this clone with a few counts. The chain joins TRBV6-5 to TRBJ2-7; perhaps TRBD1 as D (6 bases). Germline V gives CDR1 MNHEY, CDR2 SVGAGI. V was cut by 2 bases and J by 1 base, with 9 bases left in between. This CDR3 region has 14 residues. CDR3 sequence reads: CASSYAQGSYEQYV. For the CDR3, the DNA is TGTGCCAGCAGTTACGCACAGGGTTCCTACGAGCAGTACGTC.

The chain joins TRBV7-3 to TRBJ1-1, with D unclear. The CDR3 spans 13 residues. Germline V lookup: CDR1 SGHTA, CDR2 FQGTGA. Trimming removed 1 base from V and 3 bases from J, with 6 bases in between. Here the CDR3 DNA reads TGTGCCAGCAGCTTAAGGGGAGACACTGAAGCTTTCTTT. As protein: CASSLRGDTEAFF. The full variable domain, with the rest looked up from reference TRBV7-3 and TRBJ1-1, is GAGVSQTPSNKVTEKGKYVELRCDPISGHTALYWYRQSLGQGPEFLIYFQGTGAADDSGLPNDRFFAVRPEGSVSTLKIQRTERGDSAVYLCASSLRGDTEAFFGQGTRLTVV.

This chain connects TRBV30 to TRBJ2-1; TRBD1 aligns across 9 bases. The V segment lost 2 bases and the J segment 4 bases; nucleotides outside the gene matches: 6. The CDR3 has 15 residues. The germline gives CDR1 GTSNPN, CDR2 SVGIG (reference sequence). The CDR3, as DNA: TGTGCCTGGAGTCTCACAGGGGGCGCTTACAATGAGCAGTTCTTC. Protein: CAWSLTGGAYNEQFF.

V gene TRBV5-4 combines with J gene TRBJ2-3; 11 bases agree with TRBD2. With V trimmed by 3 bases and J by 8 bases, 8 bases remained unmatched. In germline, CDR1 is SGHNT, CDR2 YYREEE (reference sequence). This CDR3 contains 15 residues. CDR3: CASSSGSGGAFTQYF. For the CDR3, the DNA is TGTGCCAGCAGCTCCGGTAGCGGGGGGGCCTTTACGCAGTATTTT.

The chain combines TRBV5-6 with TRBJ2-1; 9 bases match TRBD2. The CDR3 consists of 15 residues. CDR1 is SGHDT, CDR2 YYEEEE, per germline. With V trimmed by 2 bases and J by 9 bases, 9 bases remained unmatched. CDR3 loop: CASSFRFASGVEQFF. The CDR3 DNA reads TGTGCCAGCAGCTTTCGATTCGCTAGCGGGGTTGAGCAGTTCTTC.

The chain recombines TRBV27 with TRBJ1-1; D is possibly TRBD1 (5 bases). The length of the CDR3 is 13 residues. Germline V lookup: CDR1 MNHEY, CDR2 SMNVEV (reference sequence). V dropped 3 bases and J dropped 1 base, with 6 bases sitting between them. The CDR3 DNA reads TGTGCCAGCAGTTTGGGGGGGAACACTGAAGCTTTCTTT. Its translation: CASSLGGNTEAFF.

This chain connects TRBV4-2 to TRBJ1-1; 7 positions match TRBD1. V was clipped by 0 bases and J by 0 bases; unmatched bases: 4. The germline CDR1 and CDR2 sequences are LGHNA and YNFKEQ. The CDR3 totals 16 residues. In DNA, the CDR3 is TGTGCCAGCAGCCAAGACGGCAGGGGGATGAACACTGAAGCTTTCTTT. Amino acids: CASSQDGRGMNTEAFF.

V gene TRBV2 combines with J gene TRBJ1-2; no definite D call. The germline CDR1 and CDR2 sequences are SNHLY and FYNNEI. Trimming left V 4 bases short and J 6 bases short, with 12 bases between. The CDR3 length is 13 residues. CDR3 amino acids: CASSVARKDGYTF. The CDR3 DNA follows: TGTGCCAGCAGTGTGGCCAGGAAAGATGGCTACACCTTC. Filled out from reference TRBV2 and TRBJ1-2, the complete variable domain reads EPEVTQTPSHQVTQMGQEVILRCVPISNHLYFYWYRQILGQKVEFLVSFYNNEISEKSEIFDDQFSVERPDGSNFTLKIRSTKLEDSAMYFCASSVARKDGYTFGSGTRLTVV.

The gene calls are TRBV2 and TRBJ1-1; 8 nucleotides agree with TRBD1. The V gene end was trimmed by 6 bases and the J gene end by 3 bases; junction bases not matched to a gene: 6. There are 14 residues in the CDR3. Per the germline V gene, CDR1 is SNHLY and CDR2 is FYNNEI. CDR3 DNA: TGTGCCAGCAGCTCGACAGGGGCGGACACTGAAGCTTTCTTT. Residues: CASSSTGADTEAFF.

V usage is TRBV7-8 and J usage is TRBJ1-5, with a tentative D call TRBD1 (5 bases). The CDR3 sequence is 14 residues long. Germline values: CDR1 SGHVS, CDR2 FQNEAQ. V lost 2 bases and J 3 bases, leaving 8 bases between the germline ends. The CDR3 is CASSLRGPNQPQHF. CDR3 coding DNA: TGTGCCAGCAGCTTAAGGGGTCCCAATCAGCCCCAGCATTTT.

The rearrangement joins TRBV29-1 to TRBJ2-3, with 7 bases matching TRBD2. The V and J ends lost 3 bases and 2 bases, in that order; junction bases with no gene match: 11. The CDR3 length is 16 residues. CDR1 and CDR2 from the germline V gene are SQVTM and ANQGSEA. The CDR3 reads CSVEFYRAGDTDTQYF. DNA of the CDR3: TGCAGCGTTGAGTTCTATCGGGCGGGGGACACAGATACGCAGTATTTT.

As to this clone: Germline and junction disagree at one end, which may indicate a read error. The chain recombines TRBV7-9 with TRBJ1-1; D perhaps matches TRBD1 (6 bases). CDR3 length equals 13 residues. Germline loops: CDR1 SEHNR, CDR2 FQNEAQ (reference sequence). CDR3 loop: CSSSLTGNREAFF. For the CDR3, the DNA is TGTTCCAGCAGCTTGACAGGAAACCGTGAAGCTTTCTTT. The full variable domain, completed using reference TRBV7-9 and TRBJ1-1, is DTGVSQNPRHKITKRGQNVTFRCDPISEHNRLYWYRQTLGQGPEFLTYFQNEAQLEKSRLLSDRFSAERPKGSFSTLEIQRTEQGDSAMYLCSSSLTGNREAFFGQGTRLTVV.

For the CDR3, the DNA is TGTGCCAGCAGCCCCCGGGACAGGGTCACCGGGGAGCTGTTTTTT. It translates to CASSPRDRVTGELFF. The chain recombines TRBV4-2 with TRBJ2-2; 9 bases match TRBD1. The germline V gene has CDR1 LGHNA and CDR2 YNFKEQ. The CDR3 is made up of 15 amino acids. V lost 4 bases, J lost 4 bases, and 4 bases stayed unmatched.

The rearrangement links TRBV25-1 to TRBJ2-3; a weak D match, TRBD2 (6 bases). The germline CDR1 and CDR2 sequences are MGHDK and SYGVNS. The ends were cut back, 2 bases at V and 0 bases at J, with 15 bases in the middle. The CDR3 has 17 amino acids. The CDR3: CASSELPGATSTDTQYF. In nucleotides, the CDR3 is TGTGCCAGCAGTGAACTCCCGGGAGCAACTAGCACAGATACGCAGTATTTT. Full variable domain (rest looked up from reference TRBV25-1 and TRBJ2-3): EADIYQTPRYLVIGTGKKITLECSQTMGHDKMYWYQQDPGMELHLIHYSYGVNSTEKGDLSSESTVSRIRTEHFPLTLESARPSHTSQYLCASSELPGATSTDTQYFGPGTRLTVL.

In nucleotides, the CDR3 is TGTGCCTGGAGTGCTGACCTCGGGGGGGGTGAGCAGTTCTTC. It specifies CAWSADLGGGEQFF. The rearrangement joins TRBV30 to TRBJ2-1, with TRBD2 identical over 8 bases. V lost 1 base and J lost 9; bases outside the gene matches: 8. This CDR3 spans 14 amino acids. Germline V gene data show CDR1 as GTSNPN and CDR2 as SVGIG (reference sequence).

The rearrangement joins TRBV5-6 to TRBJ2-1; the D is unclear. The V gene lost 2 bases and the J gene lost 9 bases, with 9 bases spanning the gap. The length of the CDR3 is 12 residues. Germline V CDR1 and CDR2: SGHDT, YYEEEE. CDR3 sequence: CASSFTRSEQFF. Here the CDR3 DNA reads TGTGCCAGCAGCTTTACGAGGAGTGAGCAGTTCTTC.

The chain is built from TRBV5-1 and TRBJ1-1; unclear D gene. The germline V gene encodes CDR1 SGHRS and CDR2 YFSETQ. The CDR3 totals 14 residues. V was shortened by 0 bases and J by 3 bases, with 9 bases between the two germline ends. The CDR3 spells CASSLGVRDTEAFF. The CDR3 bases are TGCGCCAGCAGCTTGGGGGTTCGGGACACTGAAGCTTTCTTT.

The chain has TRBV4-3 and TRBJ2-7; weak D call: TRBD1 (5 bases). The germline V gene encodes CDR1 LGHNA and CDR2 YSLEER. Trimming removed 1 base at V and 0 bases at J, with 10 bases between. The CDR3 has 15 amino acids. CDR3: CASSQGRGGSYEQYF. The DNA for the CDR3 is TGCGCCAGCAGCCAAGGTAGGGGTGGCTCCTACGAGCAGTACTTC.

This clone was observed a handful of times. The chain couples TRBV10-3 to TRBJ1-2, with D maybe TRBD1 (6 bases). Between the trimmed V and J ends, which lost 7 bases and 6 bases, there was a span of 15 bases. CDR1 is ENHRY, CDR2 SYGVKD, per germline. This CDR3 has 13 amino acids. The CDR3 protein is CAITPRSGDGYTF. As DNA, the CDR3 is TGTGCCATCACCCCGCGGTCAGGGGATGGCTACACCTTC.

This sequence joins TRBV6-5 and TRBJ2-7, with D possibly being TRBD2 (7 bases). The CDR3 has 15 residues. Germline loops: CDR1 MNHEY, CDR2 SVGAGI. The V end was cut by 0 bases, the J end by 4 bases, with 13 bases between. CDR3 loop: CASSYSGGRPYEQYF. The CDR3 DNA sequence: TGTGCCAGCAGTTACTCGGGGGGGCGCCCGTACGAGCAGTACTTC.

This chain connects TRBV11-3 to TRBJ1-1, with TRBD1 identical over 7 bases. CDR1 and CDR2 from the germline V gene are SGHNT and YENEEA. The J segment lost 4 bases and the V segment lost 7 bases, leaving 9 bases of the junction unmatched. This CDR3 has 14 residues. The DNA of the CDR3 is TGTGCCAGCACTCCGGGACAGCGAGGCACTGAAGCTTTCTTT. Protein product: CASTPGQRGTEAFF.